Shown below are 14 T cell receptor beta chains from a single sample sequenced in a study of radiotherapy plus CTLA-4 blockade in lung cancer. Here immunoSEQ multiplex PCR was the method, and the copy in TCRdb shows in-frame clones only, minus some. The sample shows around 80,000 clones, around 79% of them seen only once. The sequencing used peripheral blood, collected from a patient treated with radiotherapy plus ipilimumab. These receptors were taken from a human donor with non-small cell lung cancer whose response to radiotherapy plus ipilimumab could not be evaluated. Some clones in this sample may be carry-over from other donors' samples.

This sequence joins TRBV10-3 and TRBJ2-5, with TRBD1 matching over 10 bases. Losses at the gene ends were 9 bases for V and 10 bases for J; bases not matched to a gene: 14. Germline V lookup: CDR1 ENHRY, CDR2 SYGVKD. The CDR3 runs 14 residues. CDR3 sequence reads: CAIGGQRDRGGQYF. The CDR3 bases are TGTGCCATAGGGGGACAGAGGGACAGGGGAGGCCAGTACTTC.

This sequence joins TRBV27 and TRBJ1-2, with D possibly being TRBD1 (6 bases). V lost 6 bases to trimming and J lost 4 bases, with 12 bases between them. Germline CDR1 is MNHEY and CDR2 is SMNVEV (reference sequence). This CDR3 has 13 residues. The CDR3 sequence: CASRTGSSYGYTF. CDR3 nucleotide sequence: TGTGCCAGCAGAACAGGGTCCTCCTATGGCTACACCTTC.

DNA for the CDR3: TGTGCCAGCTCAGCGGACAGGGGTGGCGATCAGCCCCAGCATTTT. Its translation is CASSADRGGDQPQHF. The chain has TRBV18 and TRBJ1-5; TRBD1 aligns across 9 bases. V shed 5 bases, J shed 5 bases, and the junction held 7 bases outside the gene matches. Germline CDR1 KGHSH, CDR2 LQKENI. The CDR3 extends over 15 amino acids. Drawing the rest from reference TRBV18 and TRBJ1-5, the complete variable domain is NAGVMQNPRHLVRRRGQEARLRCSPMKGHSHVYWYRQLPEEGLKFMVYLQKENIIDESGMPKERFSAEFPKEGPSILRIQQVVRGDSAAYFCASSADRGGDQPQHFGDGTRLSIL.

CDR3 region: CASSRDREGNEQFF. DNA for the CDR3: TGTGCCAGCAGCCGGGACAGGGAAGGCAATGAGCAGTTCTTC. This chain links TRBV6-1 with TRBJ2-1; 9 nucleotides line up with TRBD1. This CDR3 contains 14 residues. Germline V gives CDR1 MNHNS, CDR2 SASEGT. V was pared by 6 bases and J by 6 bases, with 6 bases of the junction left unmatched.

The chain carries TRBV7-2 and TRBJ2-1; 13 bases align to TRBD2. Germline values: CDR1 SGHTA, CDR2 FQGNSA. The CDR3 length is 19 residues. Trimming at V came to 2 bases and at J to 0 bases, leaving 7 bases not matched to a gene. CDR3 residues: CASSLMGLAGTASYNEQFF. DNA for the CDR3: TGTGCCAGCAGCTTAATGGGACTAGCGGGGACCGCCTCCTACAATGAGCAGTTCTTC.

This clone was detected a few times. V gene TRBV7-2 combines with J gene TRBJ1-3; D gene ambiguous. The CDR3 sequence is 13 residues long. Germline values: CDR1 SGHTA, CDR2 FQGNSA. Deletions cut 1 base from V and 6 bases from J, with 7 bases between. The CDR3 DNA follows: TGTGCCAGCAGCTTAGACCAGATAAACACCATATATTTT. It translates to CASSLDQINTIYF.

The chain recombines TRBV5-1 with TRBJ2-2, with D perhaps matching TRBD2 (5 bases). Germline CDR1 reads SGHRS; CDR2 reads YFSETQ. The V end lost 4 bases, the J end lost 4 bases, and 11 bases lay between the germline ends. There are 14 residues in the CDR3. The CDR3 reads CASSGLAFTGELFF. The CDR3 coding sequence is TGCGCCAGCAGCGGCCTAGCATTCACCGGGGAGCTGTTTTTT.

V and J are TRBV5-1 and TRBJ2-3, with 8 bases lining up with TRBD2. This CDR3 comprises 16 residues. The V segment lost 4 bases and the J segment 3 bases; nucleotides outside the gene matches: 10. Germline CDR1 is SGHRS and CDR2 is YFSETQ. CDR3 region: CASSLPRGGATDTQYF. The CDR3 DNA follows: TGCGCCAGCAGCCTTCCTCGGGGGGGGGCGACAGATACGCAGTATTTT.

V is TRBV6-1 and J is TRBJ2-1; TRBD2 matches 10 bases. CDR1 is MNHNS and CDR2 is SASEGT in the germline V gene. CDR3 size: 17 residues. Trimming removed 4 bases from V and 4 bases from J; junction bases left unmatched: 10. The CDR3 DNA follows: TGTGCCAGCAGTGTCGACCCTAGCGGGGGATTTTACAATGAGCAGTTCTTC. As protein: CASSVDPSGGFYNEQFF.

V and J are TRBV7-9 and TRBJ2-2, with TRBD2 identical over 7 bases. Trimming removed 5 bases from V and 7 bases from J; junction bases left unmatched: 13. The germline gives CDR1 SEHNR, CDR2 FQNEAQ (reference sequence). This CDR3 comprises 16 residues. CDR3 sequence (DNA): TGTGCCAGCAGCCAAGATATCTCGGGAGGAAACGGGGAGCTGTTTTTT. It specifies CASSQDISGGNGELFF.

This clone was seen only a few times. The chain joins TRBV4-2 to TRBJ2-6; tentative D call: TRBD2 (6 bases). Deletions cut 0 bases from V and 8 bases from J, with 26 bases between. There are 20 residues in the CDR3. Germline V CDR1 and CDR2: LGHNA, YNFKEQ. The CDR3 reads CASSQDKSRHEGRKPNVLTF. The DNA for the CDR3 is TGTGCCAGCAGCCAAGATAAGAGTCGGCACGAGGGGAGGAAACCCAACGTCCTGACTTTC.

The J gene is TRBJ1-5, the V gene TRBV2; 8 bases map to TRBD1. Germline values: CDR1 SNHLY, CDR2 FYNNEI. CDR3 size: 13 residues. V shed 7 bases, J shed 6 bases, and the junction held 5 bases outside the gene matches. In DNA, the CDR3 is TGTGCCAGCAAAAGGACAGGGAGTCAGCCCCAGCATTTT. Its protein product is CASKRTGSQPQHF.

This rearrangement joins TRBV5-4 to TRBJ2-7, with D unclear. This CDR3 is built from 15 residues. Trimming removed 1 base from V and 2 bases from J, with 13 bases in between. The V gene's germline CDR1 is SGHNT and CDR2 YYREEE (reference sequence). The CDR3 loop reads CASSLKSDSPYEQYF. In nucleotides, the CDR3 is TGTGCCAGCAGCTTGAAAAGCGACTCCCCCTACGAGCAGTACTTC.

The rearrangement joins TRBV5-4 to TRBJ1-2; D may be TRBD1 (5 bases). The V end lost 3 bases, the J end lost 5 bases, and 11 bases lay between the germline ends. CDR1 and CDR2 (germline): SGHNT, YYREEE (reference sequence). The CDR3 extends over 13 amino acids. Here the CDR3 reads CASSYQGGYGYTF. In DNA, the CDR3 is TGTGCCAGCAGCTACCAGGGAGGGTATGGCTACACCTTC.